Below are 11 T cell receptor beta chains sequenced from a single sample in a study of vaccination and CD4 T cells after COVID-19. Which antigens these TCRs recognize remains unknown. Once obtained from cultured CD4+ T cells, the DNA was sequenced using the Oncomine TCR Beta short-read assay. TCRdb analysed the PCR reads with MiXCR anew, one entry per CDR3 protein. The sample records approximately 15,000 distinct CDR3 sequences, around 40% being singletons. The treatment here: roughly 11-day PBMC culture with coronavirus spike peptide pools or control peptides (ViraFEST assay). The sample consisted of CD4+ T cells from blood, cultured in vitro. The receptors were gathered from a human donor who had recovered from COVID-19.

As DNA, the CDR3 is TGCGCCAGCAGCCAAGGCCCTGGGAACTCTGGAAACACCATATATTTT. Its translation: CASSQGPGNSGNTIYF. The V call is TRBV4-1, the J call TRBJ1-3; D gene ambiguous. V lost 1 base to trimming and J lost 0 bases, with 10 bases between them. The CDR3 is made up of 16 amino acids. Germline assignment: CDR1 MGHRA and CDR2 YSYEKL.

The gene calls are TRBV28 and TRBJ2-7; D remains ambiguous. V lost 2 bases and J lost 4, with 12 bases in between. Germline-derived CDR1 and CDR2 are MDHEN and SYDVKM. The CDR3 spans 14 residues. This CDR3 is CASSLRSLDYEQYF. CDR3 nucleotides: TGTGCCAGCAGTTTACGATCGCTGGATTACGAGCAGTACTTC.

This clonotype was detected only a few times. The chain uses TRBV11-2 and TRBJ2-5; D is unclear. Trimming removed 2 bases from V and 5 bases from J, with 3 bases in between. The CDR3 contains 11 residues. Germline V gene sequence: CDR1 SGHAT, CDR2 FQNNGV. The CDR3 loop reads CASSLKETQYF. CDR3 DNA sequence: TGTGCCAGCAGCTTAAAGGAGACCCAGTACTTC.

This clonotype was seen a handful of times. This chain uses TRBV7-6 with TRBJ2-5, with D possibly TRBD2 on 6 matching bases. V was clipped by 3 bases and J by 5 bases, with 16 bases between them. The germline gives CDR1 SGHVS, CDR2 FNYEAQ. This CDR3 contains 15 residues. The CDR3 DNA reads as TGTGCCAGCAGCTTGCTAGCGACAAAAGGGGAGACCCAGTACTTC. Its translation: CASSLLATKGETQYF.

J is TRBJ2-7 and V is TRBV9; the match to TRBD2 covers 12 bases. CDR3 size: 17 residues. The V and J ends lost 3 bases and 3 bases, in that order; junction bases with no gene match: 10. Germline loops: CDR1 SGDLS, CDR2 YYNGEE. The CDR3 nucleotides are TGTGCCAGCAGCGCCGGACTAGCGGGAACTGTGAACTACGAGCAGTACTTC. It translates to CASSAGLAGTVNYEQYF. The full variable domain, in which reference TRBV9 and TRBJ2-7 provide the parts outside the CDR3, is DSGVTQTPKHLITATGQRVTLRCSPRSGDLSVYWYQQSLDQGLQFLIQYYNGEERAKGNILERFSAQQFPDLHSELNLSSLELGDSALYFCASSAGLAGTVNYEQYFGPGTRLTVT.

This clonotype was detected only a few times. This chain uses TRBV6-2 or TRBV6-3 with TRBJ2-7, with D maybe TRBD2 (6 bases). The CDR3 has 12 residues. In germline, CDR1 is MNHEY, CDR2 SVGEGT. Trimming stripped 6 bases from V and 6 bases from J, with 12 bases between. CDR3 amino acids: CASRAGGGEQYF. The CDR3 DNA sequence: TGTGCCAGCAGAGCCGGGGGTGGCGAGCAGTACTTC.

This clonotype turned up a few times. V gene TRBV5-1 combines with J gene TRBJ2-7; either TRBD1 or TRBD2 may fit D (5 bases each). Trimming stripped 0 bases from V and 2 bases from J, with 9 bases between. This CDR3 has 14 residues. Germline lookup yields CDR1 SGHRS and CDR2 YFSETQ. The DNA for the CDR3 is TGCGCCAGCAGCTTGGCTGGGGGTCCCTACGAGCAGTACTTC. Translating it yields CASSLAGGPYEQYF.

This clonotype occurred a few times. V is TRBV7-6 and J is TRBJ2-6; D is uncertain. The CDR3 totals 17 residues. V shed 4 bases and J shed 1 base, with 14 bases lying between them. The germline V gene encodes CDR1 SGHVS and CDR2 FNYEAQ. This CDR3 is CASSSPGSESGANVLTF. The DNA of the CDR3 is TGTGCCAGCAGCTCACCGGGCTCCGAATCTGGGGCCAACGTCCTGACTTTC. Using reference TRBV7-6 and TRBJ2-6 for the parts outside the CDR3, the full variable domain is GAGVSQSPRYKVTKRGQDVALRCDPISGHVSLYWYRQALGQGPEFLTYFNYEAQQDKSGLPNDRFSAERPEGSISTLTIQRTEQRDSAMYRCASSSPGSESGANVLTFGAGSRLTVL.

This chain links TRBV20-1 with TRBJ2-3; D gene unclear. V was clipped by 6 bases and J by 3 bases, with 7 bases between them. This CDR3 contains 11 residues. CDR1 is DFQATT and CDR2 is SNEGSKA in the germline V gene (reference sequence). The CDR3 DNA follows: TGCAGTGCGCAGGAGACAGATACGCAGTATTTT. Translating gives CSAQETDTQYF.

The rearrangement links TRBV2 to TRBJ2-1; TRBD2 matches 9 bases. CDR1 is SNHLY and CDR2 is FYNNEI in the germline V gene. V lost 7 bases to trimming and J lost 6 bases; unmatched junction nucleotides: 10. The CDR3 runs 15 residues. The CDR3 reads CASTGLETSGNEQFF. The CDR3 coding sequence is TGTGCCAGCACGGGCCTTGAGACTAGCGGCAATGAGCAGTTCTTC.

This clonotype was observed a handful of times. This chain's CDR3 is CSARGEGGTEAFF. The CDR3 coding sequence is TGCAGTGCTAGAGGGGAGGGGGGCACTGAAGCTTTCTTT. The chain links TRBV20-1 to TRBJ1-1; weak D call: TRBD1 (6 bases). Germline assignment: CDR1 DFQATT and CDR2 SNEGSKA (reference sequence). The CDR3 covers 13 residues. Between the trimmed V and J ends, which lost 1 base and 4 bases, there was a span of 10 bases.